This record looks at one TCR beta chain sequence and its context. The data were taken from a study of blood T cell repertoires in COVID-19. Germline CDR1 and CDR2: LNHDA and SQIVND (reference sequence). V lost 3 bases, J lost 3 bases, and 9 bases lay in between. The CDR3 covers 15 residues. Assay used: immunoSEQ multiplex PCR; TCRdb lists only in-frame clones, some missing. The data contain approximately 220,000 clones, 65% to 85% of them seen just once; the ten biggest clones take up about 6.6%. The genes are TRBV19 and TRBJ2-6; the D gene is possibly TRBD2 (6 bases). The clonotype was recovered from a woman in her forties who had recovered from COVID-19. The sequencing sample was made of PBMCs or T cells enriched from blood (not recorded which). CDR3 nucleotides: TGTGCCAGTAGTATTAGGGGAGGTGGGGCCAACGTCCTGACTTTC. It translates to CASSIRGGGANVLTF.